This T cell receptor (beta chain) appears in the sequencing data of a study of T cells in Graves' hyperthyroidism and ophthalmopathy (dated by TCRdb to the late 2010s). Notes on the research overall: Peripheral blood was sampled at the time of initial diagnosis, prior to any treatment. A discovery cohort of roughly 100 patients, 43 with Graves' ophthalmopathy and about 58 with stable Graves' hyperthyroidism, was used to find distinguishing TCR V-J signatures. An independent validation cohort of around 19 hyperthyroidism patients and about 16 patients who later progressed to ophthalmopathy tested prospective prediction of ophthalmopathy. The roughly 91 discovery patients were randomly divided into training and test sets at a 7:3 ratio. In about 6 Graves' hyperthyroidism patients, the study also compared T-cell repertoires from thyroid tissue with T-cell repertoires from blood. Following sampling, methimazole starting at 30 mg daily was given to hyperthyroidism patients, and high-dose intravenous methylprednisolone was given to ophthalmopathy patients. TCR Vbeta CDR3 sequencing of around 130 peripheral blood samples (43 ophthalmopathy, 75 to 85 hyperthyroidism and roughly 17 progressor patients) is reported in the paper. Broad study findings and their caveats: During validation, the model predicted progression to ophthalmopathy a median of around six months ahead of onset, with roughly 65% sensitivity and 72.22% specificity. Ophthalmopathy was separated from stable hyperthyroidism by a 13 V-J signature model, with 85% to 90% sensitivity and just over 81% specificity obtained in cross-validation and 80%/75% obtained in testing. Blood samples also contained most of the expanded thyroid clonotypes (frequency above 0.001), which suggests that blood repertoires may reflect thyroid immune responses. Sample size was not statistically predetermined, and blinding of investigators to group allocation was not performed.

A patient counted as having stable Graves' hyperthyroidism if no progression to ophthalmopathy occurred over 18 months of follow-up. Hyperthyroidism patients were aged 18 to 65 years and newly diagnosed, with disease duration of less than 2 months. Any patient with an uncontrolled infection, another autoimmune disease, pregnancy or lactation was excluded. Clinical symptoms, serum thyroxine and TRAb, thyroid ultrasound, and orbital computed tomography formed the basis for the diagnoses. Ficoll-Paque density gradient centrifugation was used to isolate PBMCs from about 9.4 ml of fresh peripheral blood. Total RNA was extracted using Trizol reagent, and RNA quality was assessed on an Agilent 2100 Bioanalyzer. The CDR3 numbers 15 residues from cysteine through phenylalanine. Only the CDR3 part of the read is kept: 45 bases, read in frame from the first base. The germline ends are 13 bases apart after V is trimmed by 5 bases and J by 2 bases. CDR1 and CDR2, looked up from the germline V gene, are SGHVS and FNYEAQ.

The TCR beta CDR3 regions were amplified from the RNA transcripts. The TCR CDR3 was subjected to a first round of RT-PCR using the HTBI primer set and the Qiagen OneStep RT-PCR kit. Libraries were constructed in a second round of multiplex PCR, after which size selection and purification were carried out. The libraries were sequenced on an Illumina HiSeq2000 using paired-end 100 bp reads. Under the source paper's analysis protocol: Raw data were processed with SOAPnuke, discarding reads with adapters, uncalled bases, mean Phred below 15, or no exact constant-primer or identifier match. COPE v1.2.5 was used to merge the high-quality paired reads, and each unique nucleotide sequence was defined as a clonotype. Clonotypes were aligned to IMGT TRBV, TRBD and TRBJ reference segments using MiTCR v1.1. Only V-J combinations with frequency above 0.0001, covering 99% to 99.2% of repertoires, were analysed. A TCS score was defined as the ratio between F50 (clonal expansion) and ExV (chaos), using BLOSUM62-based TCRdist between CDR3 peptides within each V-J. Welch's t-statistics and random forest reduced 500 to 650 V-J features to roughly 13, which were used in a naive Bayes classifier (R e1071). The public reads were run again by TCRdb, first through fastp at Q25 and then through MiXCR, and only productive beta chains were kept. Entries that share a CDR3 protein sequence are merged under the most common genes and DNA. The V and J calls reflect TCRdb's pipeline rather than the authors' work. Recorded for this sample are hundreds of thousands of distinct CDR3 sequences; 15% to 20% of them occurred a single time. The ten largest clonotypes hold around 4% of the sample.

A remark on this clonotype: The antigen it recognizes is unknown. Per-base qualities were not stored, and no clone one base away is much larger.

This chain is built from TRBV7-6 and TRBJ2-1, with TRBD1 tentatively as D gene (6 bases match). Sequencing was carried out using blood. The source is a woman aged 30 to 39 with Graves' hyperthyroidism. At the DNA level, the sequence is TGTGCCAGCAGCCCCTGGGGGCGCCCCTACAATGAGCAGTTCTTC. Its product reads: CASSPWGRPYNEQFF.